What follows describes a single T cell receptor beta chain. The second PCR ran 7 to 11 cycles with a sample-barcoded 5' primer and J-beta primers. From the 5' RACE reads, TCRdb called clonotypes with MiXCR, one entry per CDR3 protein. The sample yields 950,000 to 1,200,000 distinct CDR3 sequences, approximately 38% seen once. This entry is derived from a study of blood T cells in healthy people across ages. Overall study: Template-switching capture recovered about one barcoded beta molecule per two T cells.

The trim removed 9 bases at V and 1 base at J, leaving 10 bases unmatched. This CDR3 spans 15 amino acids. Per germline, CDR1 SGHTA and CDR2 FQGTGA. The sample taken for sequencing was blood. This TCR derives from a man aged 18 to 29 in good health. The chain recombines TRBV7-3 with TRBJ1-1, with TRBD1 matching over 8 bases. The CDR3: CARPYGQGKNTEAFF. In DNA, the CDR3 is TGTGCCAGACCCTATGGACAGGGTAAGAACACTGAAGCTTTCTTT. Variable domain in full (rest from reference TRBV7-3 and TRBJ1-1): GAGVSQTPSNKVTEKGKYVELRCDPISGHTALYWYRQSLGQGPEFLIYFQGTGAADDSGLPNDRFFAVRPEGSVSTLKIQRTERGDSAVYLCARPYGQGKNTEAFFGQGTRLTVV.